Each of the 5 T cell receptor beta chains below was sequenced from the same sample in a study of T-cell reconstitution after alpha-beta-depleted transplantation in children. TCRbeta library construction was performed incorporating unique molecular identifiers. TCRdb independently ran MiXCR on the PCR reads; one entry per CDR3 protein. Among about 640,000 distinct CDR3 sequences, 16% were seen once, and the ten largest hold 1.1%. This material consisted of PBMCs from the stem cell graft donor, taken from the stem cell graft. The receptors come from a human donor who donated a stem cell graft to a child with acute myeloid leukemia.

This clonotype came up many times. The chain uses TRBV20-1 and TRBJ1-5; D possibly corresponds to TRBD1 (5 bases). Deletions cut 3 bases from V and 4 bases from J, with 13 bases between. Germline V gene sequence: CDR1 DFQATT, CDR2 SNEGSKA (reference sequence). CDR3 length: 14 amino acids. The CDR3: CSASPTGANQPQHF. Here the CDR3 DNA reads TGCAGTGCTAGCCCAACAGGCGCAAATCAGCCCCAGCATTTT.

CDR3 nucleotides: TGCAGTGCCCCCTGGGGGGGGAACACTGAAGCTTTCTTT. This translates into CSAPWGGNTEAFF. The rearrangement links TRBV20-1 to TRBJ1-1; tentatively, D is TRBD1 (5 bases). CDR3 length: 13 amino acids. Per the germline V gene, CDR1 is DFQATT and CDR2 is SNEGSKA (reference sequence). Trimming stripped 6 bases from V and 1 base from J, with 12 bases between.

In this sample, this clonotype turned up many times. As DNA, the CDR3 is TGTGCCAGCAGTACCCGGGACAGGCCAGAAAAACTGTTTTTT. As protein: CASSTRDRPEKLFF. The rearrangement links TRBV6-5 to TRBJ1-4, with 8 bases identical to TRBD1. With V trimmed by 5 bases and J by 8 bases, 7 bases remained unmatched. The CDR3 sequence is 14 residues long. Germline loops: CDR1 MNHEY, CDR2 SVGAGI.

This clonotype was counted only a few times. The chain links TRBV20-1 to TRBJ2-1; D may be TRBD1 (6 bases). CDR1 DFQATT and CDR2 SNEGSKA come from the germline V gene (reference sequence). Trimming removed 4 bases from V and 6 bases from J, with 13 bases in between. The CDR3 has 13 residues. The CDR3, as DNA: TGCAGTGCTATCCCCGCAGGGGTCAATGAGCAGTTCTTC. This sequence encodes CSAIPAGVNEQFF.

This clonotype was recorded at least ten times. V gene TRBV29-1 combines with J gene TRBJ2-1; 7 bases match TRBD1. The CDR3 length is 14 residues. CDR1 and CDR2 from the germline V gene are SQVTM and ANQGSEA. Trimming took 7 bases from V and 2 from J; bases not matched to a gene: 8. The DNA of the CDR3 is TGCAGCGCTCCCCCAGGGGGTGCCTACAATGAGCAGTTCTTC. Translated: CSAPPGGAYNEQFF.